This T cell receptor (beta chain) stems from a study of T cell responses to AZD1222 COVID-19 vaccine. The ends lost 0 bases at V and 1 base at J; junction bases unmatched: 12. The CDR3 covers 18 residues. CDR1 is SGDLS, CDR2 YYNGEE, per germline. Assay used: immunoSEQ multiplex PCR; TCRdb lists only in-frame clones, some missing. In the table there are fewer than 150,000 clones, 88% of which are singletons. This sample comprised peripheral blood, obtained on day 0 of AZD1222 vaccination. This chain links TRBV9 with TRBJ2-7; TRBD2 matches 8 bases. This receptor was taken from an adult in good health. CDR3 in DNA: TGTGCCAGCAGCGTAGCCCCCCAGCGGGAGAGGTTTTCCTACGAGCAGTACTTC. Its protein product is CASSVAPQRERFSYEQYF.